These 4 T cell receptor beta chains were all obtained from the same sample, sequenced in a study of blood T cell repertoires in COVID-19 (dated by TCRdb to about 2020). Library preparation was by the immunoSEQ multiplex PCR assay. In its TCRdb copy, this immuneACCESS table keeps in-frame sequences only and misses some clones. Where compared with another copy, unresolved V genes explain less than half of these, and the others have no known cause. The sample has 310,000 or so clones on record, roughly 87% of them singletons. More than 8.5% of the sample is taken by the ten largest. Sequenced sample: PBMCs or T cells enriched from blood (not recorded which). These receptors all stem from a woman aged 18-35 years who had recovered from COVID-19.

J is TRBJ2-1 and V is TRBV11-3; D is perhaps TRBD2 (5 bases). Germline V gene sequence: CDR1 SGHNT, CDR2 YENEEA. The CDR3 contains 14 residues. V lost 5 bases and J lost 6, with 14 bases in between. CDR3: CASSPGGGANEQFF. CDR3 DNA sequence: TGTGCCAGCAGCCCCGGTGGAGGTGCCAATGAGCAGTTCTTC.

The V gene is TRBV28, the J gene TRBJ2-1; D gene uncertain. The CDR3 has 17 amino acids. Per germline, CDR1 MDHEN and CDR2 SYDVKM. Trimming left V 5 bases short and J 5 bases short, with 22 bases between. In DNA, the CDR3 is TGTGCCAGCAGTCCCGCCTCTGCGGTAGAACCGAACAATGAGCAGTTCTTC. Translation: CASSPASAVEPNNEQFF.

This sequence joins TRBV7-2 and TRBJ2-5, with 9 bases fitting TRBD2. V was pared by 5 bases and J by 2 bases, with 9 bases of the junction left unmatched. The CDR3 consists of 16 residues. Germline V gives CDR1 SGHTA, CDR2 FQGNSA. This chain's CDR3 is CASSPGLLAGQETQYF. The CDR3 nucleotides are TGTGCCAGCAGCCCAGGGTTGCTAGCGGGGCAAGAGACCCAGTACTTC.

The chain uses TRBV9 and TRBJ1-2, with 9 bases lining up with TRBD1. This CDR3 contains 15 residues. CDR1 is SGDLS and CDR2 is YYNGEE in the germline V gene. V was pared by 3 bases and J by 3 bases, with 6 bases of the junction left unmatched. As DNA, the CDR3 is TGTGCCAGCAGCGCCTGGACAGGGGCGGACTATGGCTACACCTTC. This encodes CASSAWTGADYGYTF. The full variable domain, in which reference TRBV9 and TRBJ1-2 provide the parts outside the CDR3, is DSGVTQTPKHLITATGQRVTLRCSPRSGDLSVYWYQQSLDQGLQFLIQYYNGEERAKGNILERFSAQQFPDLHSELNLSSLELGDSALYFCASSAWTGADYGYTFGSGTRLTVV.